This TCR beta chain was obtained from a study of cytomegalovirus exposure and HLA in healthy donors. To note about this clone: What it binds is unknown.

PCR involved 60 Vbeta and 13 Jbeta primers. The repertoire was sequenced with immunoSEQ multiplex PCR; TCRdb's copy has only in-frame clones and lacks some. This table has about 150,000 clones, just over 75% appearing once. CDR1 and CDR2 from the germline V gene are LNHDA and SQIVND (reference sequence). The CDR3 covers 13 residues. The ends lost 8 bases at V and 7 bases at J; junction bases unmatched: 5. Overall study results and limits: Among TCR beta chains, those listed as cytomegalovirus-associated numbered some 160. What was likely a sequencing artifact was a cluster of highly shared sequence variants.

Sequencing was done on a sample of PBMCs. This sequence was found in a young woman in good health and CMV-seropositive. The chain employs TRBV19 and TRBJ2-1, with TRBD2 identical over 10 bases. The CDR3: CASRIAGGNEQFF. The CDR3 nucleotides are TGTGCCAGTCGCATAGCGGGAGGTAATGAGCAGTTCTTC.